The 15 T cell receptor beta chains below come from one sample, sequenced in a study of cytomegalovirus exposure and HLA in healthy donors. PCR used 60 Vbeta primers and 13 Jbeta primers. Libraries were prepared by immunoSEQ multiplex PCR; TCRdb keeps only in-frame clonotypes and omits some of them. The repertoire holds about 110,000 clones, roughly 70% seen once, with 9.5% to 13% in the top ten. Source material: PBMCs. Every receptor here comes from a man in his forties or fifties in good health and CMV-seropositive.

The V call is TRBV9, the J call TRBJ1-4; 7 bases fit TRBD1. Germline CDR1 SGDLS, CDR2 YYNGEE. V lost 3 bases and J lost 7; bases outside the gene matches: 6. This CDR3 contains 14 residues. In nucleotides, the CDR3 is TGTGCCAGCAGCGAGACAGGGTTAGGTGAAAAACTGTTTTTT. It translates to CASSETGLGEKLFF.

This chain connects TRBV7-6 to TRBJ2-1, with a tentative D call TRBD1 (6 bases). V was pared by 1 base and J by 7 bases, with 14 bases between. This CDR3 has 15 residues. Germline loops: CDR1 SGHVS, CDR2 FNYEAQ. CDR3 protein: CASSLDAGRGNEQFF. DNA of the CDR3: TGTGCCAGCAGCTTAGATGCCGGCAGGGGAAATGAGCAGTTCTTC. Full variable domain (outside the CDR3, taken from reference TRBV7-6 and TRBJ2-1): GAGVSQSPRYKVTKRGQDVALRCDPISGHVSLYWYRQALGQGPEFLTYFNYEAQQDKSGLPNDRFSAERPEGSISTLTIQRTEQRDSAMYRCASSLDAGRGNEQFFGPGTRLTVL.

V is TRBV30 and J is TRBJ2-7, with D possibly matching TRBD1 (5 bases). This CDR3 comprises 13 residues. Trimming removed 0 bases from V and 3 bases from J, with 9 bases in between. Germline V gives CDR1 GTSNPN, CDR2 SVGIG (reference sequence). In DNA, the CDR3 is TGTGCCTGGAGTGTACCCGACAGCTACGAGCAGTACTTC. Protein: CAWSVPDSYEQYF.

DNA of the CDR3: TGCGCCAGCAGTTCCGACGGGCTAGCGGGAGAGGAGCAGTTCTTC. As protein: CASSSDGLAGEEQFF. The gene calls are TRBV10-1 and TRBJ2-1, with TRBD2 identical over 10 bases. V lost 5 bases to trimming and J lost 10 bases; unmatched junction nucleotides: 11. Germline V gene lookup returns CDR1 WNHNN and CDR2 SYGVQD (reference sequence). CDR3 size: 15 residues.

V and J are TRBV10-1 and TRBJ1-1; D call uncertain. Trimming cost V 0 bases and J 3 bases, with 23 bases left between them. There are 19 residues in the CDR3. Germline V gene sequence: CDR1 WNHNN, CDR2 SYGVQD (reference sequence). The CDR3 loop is CASSESLVLDGESDTEAFF. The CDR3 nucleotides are TGCGCCAGCAGTGAGTCTCTAGTTTTGGACGGGGAATCGGACACTGAAGCTTTCTTT.

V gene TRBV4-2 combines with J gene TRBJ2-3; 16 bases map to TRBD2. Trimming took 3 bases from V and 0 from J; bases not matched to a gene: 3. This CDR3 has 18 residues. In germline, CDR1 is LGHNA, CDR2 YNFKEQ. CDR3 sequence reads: CASSQGLAGGISTDTQYF. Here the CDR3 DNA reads TGTGCCAGCAGCCAGGGACTAGCGGGAGGGATAAGCACAGATACGCAGTATTTT.

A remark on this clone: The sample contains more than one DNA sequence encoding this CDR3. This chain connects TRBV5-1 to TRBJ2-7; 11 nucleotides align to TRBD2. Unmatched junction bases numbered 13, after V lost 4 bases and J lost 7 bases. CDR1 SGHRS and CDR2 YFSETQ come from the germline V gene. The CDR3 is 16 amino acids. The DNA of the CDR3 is TGCGCCAGCAGCAGAGAACTAGCGGGAGTAGTCAATGAGCAGTACTTC. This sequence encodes CASSRELAGVVNEQYF. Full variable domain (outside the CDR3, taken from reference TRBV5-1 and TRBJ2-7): KAGVTQTPRYLIKTRGQQVTLSCSPISGHRSVSWYQQTPGQGLQFLFEYFSETQRNKGNFPGRFSGRQFSNSRSEMNVSTLELGDSALYLCASSRELAGVVNEQYFGPGTRLTVT.

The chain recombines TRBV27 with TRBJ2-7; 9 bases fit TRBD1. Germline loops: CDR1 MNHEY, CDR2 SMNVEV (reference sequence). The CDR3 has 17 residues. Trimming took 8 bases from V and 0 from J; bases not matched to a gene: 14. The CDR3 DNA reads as TGTGCCAGCGCCCGACAGGGGGGCGGGTACAGCTCCTACGAGCAGTACTTC. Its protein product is CASARQGGGYSSYEQYF.

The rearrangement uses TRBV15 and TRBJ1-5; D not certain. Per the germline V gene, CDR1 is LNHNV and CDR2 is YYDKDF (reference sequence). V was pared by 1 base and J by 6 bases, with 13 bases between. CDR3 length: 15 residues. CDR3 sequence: CATSRGGVGGQPQHF. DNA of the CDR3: TGTGCCACCAGCAGAGGGGGAGTGGGAGGTCAGCCCCAGCATTTT.

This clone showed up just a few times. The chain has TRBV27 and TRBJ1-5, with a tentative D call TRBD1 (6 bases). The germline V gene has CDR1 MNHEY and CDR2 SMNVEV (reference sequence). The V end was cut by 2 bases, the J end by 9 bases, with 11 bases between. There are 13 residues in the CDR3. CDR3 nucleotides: TGTGCCAGCAGTTTAGGAACAGGGAGGCCCCAGCATTTT. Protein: CASSLGTGRPQHF.

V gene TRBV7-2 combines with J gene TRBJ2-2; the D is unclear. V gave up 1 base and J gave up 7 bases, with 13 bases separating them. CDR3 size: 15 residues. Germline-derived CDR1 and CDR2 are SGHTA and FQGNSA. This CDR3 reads CASSLEWSSGGELFF. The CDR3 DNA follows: TGTGCCAGCAGCTTAGAATGGTCATCGGGCGGGGAGCTGTTTTTT. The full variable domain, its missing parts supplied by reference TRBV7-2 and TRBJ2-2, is GAGVSQSPSNKVTEKGKDVELRCDPISGHTALYWYRQSLGQGLEFLIYFQGNSAPDKSGLPSDRFSAERTGGSVSTLTIQRTQQEDSAVYLCASSLEWSSGGELFFGEGSRLTVL.

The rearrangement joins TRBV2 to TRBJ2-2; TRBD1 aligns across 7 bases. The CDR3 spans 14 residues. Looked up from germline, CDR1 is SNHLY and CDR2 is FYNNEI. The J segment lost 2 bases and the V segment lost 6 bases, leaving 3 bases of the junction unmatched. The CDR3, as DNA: TGTGCCAGCAGAGGACAGGCTAACACCGGGGAGCTGTTTTTT. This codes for CASRGQANTGELFF. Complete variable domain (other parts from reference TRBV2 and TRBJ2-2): EPEVTQTPSHQVTQMGQEVILRCVPISNHLYFYWYRQILGQKVEFLVSFYNNEISEKSEIFDDQFSVERPDGSNFTLKIRSTKLEDSAMYFCASRGQANTGELFFGEGSRLTVL.

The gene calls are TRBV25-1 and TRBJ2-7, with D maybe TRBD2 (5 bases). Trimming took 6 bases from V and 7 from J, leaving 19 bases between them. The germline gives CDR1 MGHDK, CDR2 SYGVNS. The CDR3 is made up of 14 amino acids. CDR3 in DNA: TGTGCCAGCAGCGAAAGGGTATCGTCGGGGGAGCAGTACTTC. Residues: CASSERVSSGEQYF.

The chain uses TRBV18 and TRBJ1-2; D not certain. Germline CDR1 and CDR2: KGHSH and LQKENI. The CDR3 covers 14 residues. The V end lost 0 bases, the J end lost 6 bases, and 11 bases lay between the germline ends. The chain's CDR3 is CASSPPPGVDGYTF. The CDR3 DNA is TGTGCCAGCTCACCACCCCCCGGGGTCGATGGCTACACCTTC. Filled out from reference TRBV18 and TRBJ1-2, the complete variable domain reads NAGVMQNPRHLVRRRGQEARLRCSPMKGHSHVYWYRQLPEEGLKFMVYLQKENIIDESGMPKERFSAEFPKEGPSILRIQQVVRGDSAAYFCASSPPPGVDGYTFGSGTRLTVV.

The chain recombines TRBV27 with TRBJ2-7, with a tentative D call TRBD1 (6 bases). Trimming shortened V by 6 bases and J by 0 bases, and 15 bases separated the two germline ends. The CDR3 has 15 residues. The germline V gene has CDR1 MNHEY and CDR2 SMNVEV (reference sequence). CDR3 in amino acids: CASSPIGQSSYEQYV. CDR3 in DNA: TGTGCCAGCAGCCCCATCGGACAGAGCTCCTACGAGCAGTACGTC.